This TCR beta chain derives from a study of cytomegalovirus exposure and HLA in healthy donors. CDR3 length: 16 residues. The V gene's germline CDR1 is LNHDA and CDR2 SQIVND (reference sequence). V was pared by 7 bases and J by 5 bases, with 11 bases of the junction left unmatched. PCR used 60 Vbeta primers and 13 Jbeta primers. Produced via immunoSEQ multiplex PCR; TCRdb's table is partial and in-frame only. The table records 150,000 to 250,000 clones, 82% of them present only once. The specimen was PBMCs. This chain links TRBV19 with TRBJ2-2, with TRBD2 matching over 9 bases. This clonotype was obtained from a woman in her forties or fifties in good health and CMV-seropositive. The chain's CDR3 is CASMDSAGGRTGELFF. Written as DNA, the CDR3 is TGTGCCAGTATGGATTCGGCGGGAGGGAGGACCGGGGAGCTGTTTTTT.